These T cell receptor beta chains were read from a single sample in a study of CD8+ T cells in alopecia areata. TCRdb keeps only in-frame clones here, not all; method: immunoSEQ multiplex PCR. The sample holds around 150,000 clones, 60% to 75% seen once. Sequencing was performed on CD4+ T cells sorted from blood, taken at week 24, from a patient treated with tofacitinib. The receptor source for this set is a human donor with alopecia areata. CDR3s include the opening cysteine and the closing phenylalanine or tryptophan. D genes are given only for firm matches. Not all rows give a size; the values are once, few, many and, for expanded clones, a class.

-	13	TRBV5-1	TRBJ2-3	-	TGCGCCAGCAGCTTGGCGTACACAGATACGCAGTATTTT	CASSLAYTDTQYF
-	15	TRBV5-1	TRBJ2-3	few	TGCGCCAGCAGCTTGGCCGTGCAGTCCGGAGATACGCAGTATTTT	CASSLAVQSGDTQYF
-	15	TRBV9	TRBJ1-4	-	TGTGCCAGCAGCGAGCGGGGGAACCGAAATGAAAAACTGTTTTTT	CASSERGNRNEKLFF
-	14	TRBV7-9	TRBJ2-2	once	TGTGCCAGCAGCCAAGGGAGAAACACCGGGGAGCTGTTTTTT	CASSQGRNTGELFF
-	16	TRBV5-6	TRBJ1-1	-	TGTGCCAGCGCAATGCGGGGGGCGAGGAGGTACACTGAAGCTTTCTTT	CASAMRGARRYTEAFF
TRBD1	15	TRBV2	TRBJ1-5	-	TGTGCCAGCAGTCCCCAGGGGGCCAGCAATCAGCCCCAGCATTTT	CASSPQGASNQPQHF
TRBD1	15	TRBV6-6	TRBJ2-7	-	TGTGCCAGCAGCGAGACAGGGGGTAGGACCTACGAGCAGTACTTC	CASSETGGRTYEQYF
-	18	TRBV18	TRBJ2-7	-	TGTGCCAGCTCACCACGTATGAAACAGGGTCCTATCTCCTACGAGCAGTACTTC	CASSPRMKQGPISYEQYF
-	12	TRBV29-1	TRBJ2-7	-	TGCAGCGTTGCGGCAACCTCCTACGAGCAGTACTTC	CSVAATSYEQYF
-	15	TRBV2	TRBJ2-7	-	TGTGCCAGCAGTGAAGCGCTTTTGTCGGGGGTTGAGCAGTACTTC	CASSEALLSGVEQYF
-	13	TRBV2	TRBJ1-4	few	TGTGCCAGCAGTTGGACAGAGGATGAAAAACTGTTTTTT	CASSWTEDEKLFF
-	12	TRBV30	TRBJ1-2	once	TGTGCCGGAGATCGGTCCAACTATGGCTACACCTTC	CAGDRSNYGYTF
-	15	TRBV15	TRBJ1-5	few	TGTGCCACCAGCAGAGATTTAGGGGACAATCAGCCCCAGCATTTT	CATSRDLGDNQPQHF
-	19	TRBV15	TRBJ2-6	-	TGTGCCACCAGCAGAGATTATGGGAGTCTCAGCTCTGGGGCCAACGTCCTGACTTTC	CATSRDYGSLSSGANVLTF
-	14	TRBV7-3	TRBJ2-4	-	TGTGCCAGCAGCTTAGACGGAGCCAAAAACATTCAGTACTTC	CASSLDGAKNIQYF
-	14	TRBV5-1	TRBJ2-2	-	TGCGCCAGCAGCTTGGACGGGCCCACCGGGGAGCTGTTTTTT	CASSLDGPTGELFF
-	16	TRBV15	TRBJ2-7	-	TGTGCCACCAGCAGAGCACGGCTACTAAACTCCTACGAGCAGTACTTC	CATSRARLLNSYEQYF
TRBD2	17	TRBV7-9	TRBJ2-3	few	TGTGCCAGCAGCCCTAGCGGGGGGCTTCGTTGGACAGATACGCAGTATTTT	CASSPSGGLRWTDTQYF
-	13	TRBV5-1	TRBJ2-5	-	TGCGCCAGCAGCCCGCAGTTTGGAGAGACCCAGTACTTC	CASSPQFGETQYF
-	12	TRBV29-1	TRBJ1-1	-	TGCAGCGCCGGGTCGGGGCAGATTGGTGTTTTCTTT	CSAGSGQIGVFF
-	14	TRBV19	TRBJ1-5	-	TGTGCCAGTAGTATTTGGAGGGATCAACAGCCCCAGCATTTT	CASSIWRDQQPQHF
-	15	TRBV11-2	TRBJ1-1	-	TGTGCCAGCAGCTTCAATATCGTACAGGGCGCTGAAGCTTTCTTT	CASSFNIVQGAEAFF
TRBD1	14	TRBV15	TRBJ1-1	-	TGTGCCACCAGCATAAGACAGGGGAACACTGAAGCTTTCTTT	CATSIRQGNTEAFF
TRBD1	13	TRBV29-1	TRBJ1-6	few	TGCAGCGGAAGGACACATCAGGGGGCACCCCTCCACTTT	CSGRTHQGAPLHF